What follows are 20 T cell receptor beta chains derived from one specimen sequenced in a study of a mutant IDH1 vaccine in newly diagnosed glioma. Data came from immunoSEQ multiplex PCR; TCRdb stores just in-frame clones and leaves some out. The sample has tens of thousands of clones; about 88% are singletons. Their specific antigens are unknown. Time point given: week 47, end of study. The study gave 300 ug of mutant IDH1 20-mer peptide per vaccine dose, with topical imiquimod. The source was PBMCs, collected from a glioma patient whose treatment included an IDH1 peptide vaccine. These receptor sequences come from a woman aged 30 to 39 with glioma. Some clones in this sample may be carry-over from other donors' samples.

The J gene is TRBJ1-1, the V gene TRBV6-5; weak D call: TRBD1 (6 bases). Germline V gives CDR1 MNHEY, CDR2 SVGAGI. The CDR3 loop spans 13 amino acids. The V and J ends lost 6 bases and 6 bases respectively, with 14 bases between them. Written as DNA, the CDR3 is TGTGCCAGCAGACAGGGAAGGGACGCTGAAGCTTTCTTT. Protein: CASRQGRDAEAFF.

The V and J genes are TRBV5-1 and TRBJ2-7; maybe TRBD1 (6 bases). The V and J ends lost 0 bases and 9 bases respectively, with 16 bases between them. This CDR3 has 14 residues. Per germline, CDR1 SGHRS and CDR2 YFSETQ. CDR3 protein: CASSLDRAGVGQYF. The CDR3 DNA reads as TGCGCCAGCAGCTTGGACAGGGCCGGGGTGGGGCAGTACTTC.

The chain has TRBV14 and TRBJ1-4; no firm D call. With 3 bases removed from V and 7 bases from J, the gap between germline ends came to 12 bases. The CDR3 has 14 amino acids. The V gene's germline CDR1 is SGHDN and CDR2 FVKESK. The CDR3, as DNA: TGTGCCAGCAGCCAGGCTTACCGGGGTGAAAAACTGTTTTTT. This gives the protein CASSQAYRGEKLFF.

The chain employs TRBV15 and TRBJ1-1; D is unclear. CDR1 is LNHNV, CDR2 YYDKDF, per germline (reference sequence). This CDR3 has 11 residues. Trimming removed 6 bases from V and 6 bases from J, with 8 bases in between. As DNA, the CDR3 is TGTGCCACCAGATACAGCTCTGAAGCTTTCTTT. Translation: CATRYSSEAFF. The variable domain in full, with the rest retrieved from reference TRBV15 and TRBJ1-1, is DAMVIQNPRYQVTQFGKPVTLSCSQTLNHNVMYWYQQKSSQAPKLLFHYYDKDFNNEADTPDNFQSRRPNTSFCFLDIRSPGLGDTAMYLCATRYSSEAFFGQGTRLTVV.

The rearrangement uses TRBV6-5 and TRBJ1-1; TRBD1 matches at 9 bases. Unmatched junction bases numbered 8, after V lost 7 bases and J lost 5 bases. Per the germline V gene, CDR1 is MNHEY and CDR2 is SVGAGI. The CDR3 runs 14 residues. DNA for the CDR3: TGTGCCAGCATTCCGACAGGGGGGATTACTGAAGCTTTCTTT. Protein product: CASIPTGGITEAFF.

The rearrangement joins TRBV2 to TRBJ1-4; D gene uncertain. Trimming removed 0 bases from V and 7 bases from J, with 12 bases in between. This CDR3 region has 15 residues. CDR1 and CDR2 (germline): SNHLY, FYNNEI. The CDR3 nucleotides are TGTGCCAGCAGTGAAGCTGGCATTCGGGCTGAAAAACTGTTTTTT. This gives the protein CASSEAGIRAEKLFF.

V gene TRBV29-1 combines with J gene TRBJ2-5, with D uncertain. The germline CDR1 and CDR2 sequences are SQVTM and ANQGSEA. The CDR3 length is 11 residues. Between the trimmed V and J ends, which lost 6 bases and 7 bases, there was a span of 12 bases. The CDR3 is CSVRLGGTQYF. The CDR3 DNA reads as TGCAGCGTCAGGCTGGGTGGGACCCAGTACTTC.

CDR3 residues: CASSQGGTGHPGYTF. CDR3 DNA sequence: TGTGCCAGCAGCCAAGGCGGGACAGGCCATCCTGGCTACACCTTC. V usage is TRBV14 and J usage is TRBJ1-2, with 8 bases fitting TRBD1. The germline V gene encodes CDR1 SGHDN and CDR2 FVKESK. The CDR3 is made up of 15 amino acids. The V gene end was trimmed by 1 base and the J gene end by 7 bases; junction bases not matched to a gene: 8.

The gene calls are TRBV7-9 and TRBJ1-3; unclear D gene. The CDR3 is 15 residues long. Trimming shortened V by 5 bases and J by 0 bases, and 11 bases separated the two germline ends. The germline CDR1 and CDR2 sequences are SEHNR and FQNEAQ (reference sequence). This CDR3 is CASSPSYYSGNTIYF. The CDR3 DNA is TGTGCCAGCAGCCCCTCTTACTACTCTGGAAACACCATATATTTT.

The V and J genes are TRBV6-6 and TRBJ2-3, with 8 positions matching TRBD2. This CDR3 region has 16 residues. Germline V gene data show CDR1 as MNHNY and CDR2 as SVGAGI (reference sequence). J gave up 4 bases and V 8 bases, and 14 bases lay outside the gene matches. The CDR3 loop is CASETGGSGGADTQYF. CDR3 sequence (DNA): TGTGCCAGCGAGACGGGAGGATCGGGGGGGGCAGATACGCAGTATTTT.

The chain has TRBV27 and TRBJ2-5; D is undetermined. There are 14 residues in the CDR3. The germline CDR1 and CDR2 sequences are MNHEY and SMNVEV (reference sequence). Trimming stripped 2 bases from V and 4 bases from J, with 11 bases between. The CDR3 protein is CASSLIYRAETQYF. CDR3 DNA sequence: TGTGCCAGCAGTTTAATTTATCGTGCAGAGACCCAGTACTTC.

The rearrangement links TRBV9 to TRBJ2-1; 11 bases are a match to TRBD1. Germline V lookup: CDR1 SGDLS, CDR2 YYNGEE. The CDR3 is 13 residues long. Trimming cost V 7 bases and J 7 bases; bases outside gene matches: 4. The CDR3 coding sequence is TGTGCCAGCGGGGGACAGGGGGGGAATGAGCAGTTCTTC. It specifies CASGGQGGNEQFF.

Here the CDR3 reads CASSPDSLPNVLTF. CDR3 in DNA: TGTGCCAGCAGTCCAGACAGTCTCCCCAACGTCCTGACTTTC. The rearrangement joins TRBV27 to TRBJ2-6; D perhaps matches TRBD1 (5 bases). The germline V and J ends were trimmed by 5 bases and 8 bases, with 13 bases remaining between them. The length of the CDR3 is 14 residues. Germline V gene lookup returns CDR1 MNHEY and CDR2 SMNVEV (reference sequence).

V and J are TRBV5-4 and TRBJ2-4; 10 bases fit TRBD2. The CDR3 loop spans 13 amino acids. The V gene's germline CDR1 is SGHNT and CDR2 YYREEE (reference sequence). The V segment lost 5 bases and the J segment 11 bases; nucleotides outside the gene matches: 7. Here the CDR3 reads CASSLAGDGVQYF. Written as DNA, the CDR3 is TGTGCCAGCAGTCTAGCGGGAGATGGGGTTCAGTACTTC.

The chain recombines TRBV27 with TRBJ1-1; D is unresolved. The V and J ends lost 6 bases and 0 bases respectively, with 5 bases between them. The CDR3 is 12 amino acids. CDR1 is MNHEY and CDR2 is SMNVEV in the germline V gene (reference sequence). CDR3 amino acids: CASRGMNTEAFF. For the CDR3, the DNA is TGTGCCAGCAGGGGGATGAACACTGAAGCTTTCTTT.

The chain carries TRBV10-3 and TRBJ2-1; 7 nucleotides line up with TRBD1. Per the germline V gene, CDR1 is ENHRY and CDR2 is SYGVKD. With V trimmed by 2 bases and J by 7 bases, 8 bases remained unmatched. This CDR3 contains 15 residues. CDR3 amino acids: CAISEMAGGTNEQFF. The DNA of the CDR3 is TGTGCCATCAGTGAGATGGCAGGGGGTACGAATGAGCAGTTCTTC.

CDR3 protein: CASSQERGTDEQYF. DNA for the CDR3: TGCGCCAGCAGCCAAGAGCGAGGGACTGACGAGCAGTACTTC. The chain uses TRBV4-1 and TRBJ2-7; D perhaps matches TRBD2 (6 bases). The CDR3 has 14 amino acids. The germline V gene encodes CDR1 MGHRA and CDR2 YSYEKL. Trimming stripped 0 bases from V and 5 bases from J, with 11 bases between.

CDR3 bases: TGTGCCAGCAGCGTAGACGGCAACACTGAAGCTTTCTTT. It specifies CASSVDGNTEAFF. The chain couples TRBV9 to TRBJ1-1; no reliable D call. CDR3 size: 13 residues. Per germline, CDR1 SGDLS and CDR2 YYNGEE. V gave up 0 bases and J gave up 2 bases, with 5 bases separating them. Based on the CDR3 plus reference TRBV9 and TRBJ1-1, the full variable domain is DSGVTQTPKHLITATGQRVTLRCSPRSGDLSVYWYQQSLDQGLQFLIQYYNGEERAKGNILERFSAQQFPDLHSELNLSSLELGDSALYFCASSVDGNTEAFFGQGTRLTVV.

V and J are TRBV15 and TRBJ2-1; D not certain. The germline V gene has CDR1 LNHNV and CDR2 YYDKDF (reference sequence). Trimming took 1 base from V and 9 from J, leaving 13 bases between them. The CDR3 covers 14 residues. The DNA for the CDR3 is TGTGCCACCAGCAGAGTCCCCCTGGATGTTGAGCAGTTCTTC. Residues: CATSRVPLDVEQFF. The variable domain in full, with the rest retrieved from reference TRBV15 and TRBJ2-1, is DAMVIQNPRYQVTQFGKPVTLSCSQTLNHNVMYWYQQKSSQAPKLLFHYYDKDFNNEADTPDNFQSRRPNTSFCFLDIRSPGLGDTAMYLCATSRVPLDVEQFFGPGTRLTVL.

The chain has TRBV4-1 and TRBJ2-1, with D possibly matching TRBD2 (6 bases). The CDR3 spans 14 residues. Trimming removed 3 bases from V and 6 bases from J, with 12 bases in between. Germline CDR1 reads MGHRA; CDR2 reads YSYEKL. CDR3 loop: CASSQELGGNEQFF. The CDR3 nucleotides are TGCGCCAGCAGCCAGGAGTTGGGGGGCAATGAGCAGTTCTTC.